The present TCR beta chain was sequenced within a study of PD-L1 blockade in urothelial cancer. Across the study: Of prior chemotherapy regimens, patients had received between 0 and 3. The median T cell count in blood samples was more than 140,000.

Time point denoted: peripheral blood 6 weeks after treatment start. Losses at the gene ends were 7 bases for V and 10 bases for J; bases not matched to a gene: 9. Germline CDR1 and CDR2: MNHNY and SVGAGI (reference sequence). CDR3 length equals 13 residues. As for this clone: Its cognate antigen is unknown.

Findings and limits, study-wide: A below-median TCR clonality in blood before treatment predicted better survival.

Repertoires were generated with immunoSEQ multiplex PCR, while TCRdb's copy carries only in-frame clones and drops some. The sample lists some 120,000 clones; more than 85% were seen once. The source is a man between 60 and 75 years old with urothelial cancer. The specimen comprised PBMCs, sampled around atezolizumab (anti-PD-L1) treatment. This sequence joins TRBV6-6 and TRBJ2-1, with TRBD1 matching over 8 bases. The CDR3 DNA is TGTGCCAGCATGACTATACAGGGGGAAGAGCAGTTCTTC. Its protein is CASMTIQGEEQFF.